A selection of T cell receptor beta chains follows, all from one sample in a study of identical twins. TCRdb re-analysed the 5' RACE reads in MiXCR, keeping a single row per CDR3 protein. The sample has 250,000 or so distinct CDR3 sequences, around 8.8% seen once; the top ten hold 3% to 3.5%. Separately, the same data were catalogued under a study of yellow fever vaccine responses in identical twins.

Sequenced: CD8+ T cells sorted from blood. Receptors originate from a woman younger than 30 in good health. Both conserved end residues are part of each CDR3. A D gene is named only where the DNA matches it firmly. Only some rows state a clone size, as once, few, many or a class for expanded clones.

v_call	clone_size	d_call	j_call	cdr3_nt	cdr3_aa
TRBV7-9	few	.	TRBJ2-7	TGTGCCAGCAGCTGGGGTTCGGTCGAGCAGTACTTC	CASSWGSVEQYF
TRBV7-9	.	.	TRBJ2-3	TGTGCCAGCAGCAAAGCGGAGGGAGCCACAGATACGCAGTATTTT	CASSKAEGATDTQYF
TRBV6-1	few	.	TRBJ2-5	TGTGCCAGCAGTGAACTGCTAGGCCAAGAGACCCAGTACTTC	CASSELLGQETQYF
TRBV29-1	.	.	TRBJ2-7	TGCAGCGTTGAAGACCCGCCAAGGGGTCGTTACGAGCAGTACTTC	CSVEDPPRGRYEQYF
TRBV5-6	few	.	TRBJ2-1	TGTGCCAGCAGCTTCTCGACCTCCCTTTACAATGAGCAGTTCTTC	CASSFSTSLYNEQFF
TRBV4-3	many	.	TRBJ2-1	TGCGCCAGCAGTAAAGGGGATTCCGCCTACAATGAGCAGTTCTTC	CASSKGDSAYNEQFF
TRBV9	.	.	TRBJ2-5	TGTGCCAGCAGCCCACAGCAAGGGGTGGAGACCCAGTACTTC	CASSPQQGVETQYF
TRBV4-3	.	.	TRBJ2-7	TGCGCCAGCAGCCAAGATCGGAGTCTTGGATACGAGCAGTACTTC	CASSQDRSLGYEQYF
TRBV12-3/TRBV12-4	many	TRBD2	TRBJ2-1	TGTGCCAGCCAGAGACTAGCGGGAATATCCTACAATGAGCAGTTCTTC	CASQRLAGISYNEQFF
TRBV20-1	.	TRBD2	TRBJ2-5	TGCAGTGCTAGTACTAGCGGGAGGGCCAAAGACCGAGAGACCCAGTACTTC	CSASTSGRAKDRETQYF
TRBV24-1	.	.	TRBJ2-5	TGTGCCACCAGGGGGGCCCCCTGGACCCTGGATGCCGAGACCCAGAACTTC	CATRGAPWTLDAETQNF
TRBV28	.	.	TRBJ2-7	TGTGCCAGCAGTTTAGTGGAAGGGCAGGTGGGCGAGCAGTACTTC	CASSLVEGQVGEQYF
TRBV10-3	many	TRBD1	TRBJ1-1	TGTGCCATCAGCACGGACAGGTCTACCATGAACACTGAAGCTTTCTTT	CAISTDRSTMNTEAFF
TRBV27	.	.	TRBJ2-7	TGTGCCAGCGGATGCGCAGGCTCCGCAACCCACTACGAGCAGTACTTC	CASGCAGSATHYEQYF
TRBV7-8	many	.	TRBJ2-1	TGTGCCAGCAGAGAAATAGCCCAGGCTGGGGGTGAGCAGTTCTTC	CASREIAQAGGEQFF
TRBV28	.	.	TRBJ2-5	TGTGCCAGCAGTCCCGTAGCGGCCCTCCAAGAGACCCAGTACTTC	CASSPVAALQETQYF
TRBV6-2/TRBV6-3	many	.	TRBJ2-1	TGTGCCAGCAGTTACGCAGGAAATGGGGGCGATGAGCAGTTCTTC	CASSYAGNGGDEQFF
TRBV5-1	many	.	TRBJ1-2	TGCGCCAGCAGCTTGGAGGGGGTCGGCTACACCTTC	CASSLEGVGYTF
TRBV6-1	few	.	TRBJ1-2	TGTGCCAGCAGCGGGTCTCCTAACTATGGCTACACCTTC	CASSGSPNYGYTF
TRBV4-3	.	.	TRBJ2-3	TGCGCCAGCAGCCAGTCGGGATTAAGCACAGATACGCAGTATTTT	CASSQSGLSTDTQYF
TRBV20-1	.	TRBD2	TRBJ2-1	TGCAGTGCTAGAGGCGGGGGGGACAATGAGCAGTTCTTC	CSARGGGDNEQFF
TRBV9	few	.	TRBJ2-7	TGTGCCAGCAGGGGGGACTCCTCCCACGAGCAGTACTTC	CASRGDSSHEQYF
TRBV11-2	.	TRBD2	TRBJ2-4	TGTGCCAGCAGCTTGGGGGATGGGCTAGCGGCCTTTAAAAACATTCAGTACTTC	CASSLGDGLAAFKNIQYF
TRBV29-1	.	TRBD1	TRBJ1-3	TGCAGCGCCACAGGGGGCCGCTCTGGAAACACCATATATTTT	CSATGGRSGNTIYF
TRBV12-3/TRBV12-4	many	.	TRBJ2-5	TGTGCCAGCAGGGACTTCCAAGAGACCCAGTACTTC	CASRDFQETQYF
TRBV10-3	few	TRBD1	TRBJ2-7	TGTGCCATCAGTGGCGCCGGGACAGGGACCTACGAGCAGTACTTC	CAISGAGTGTYEQYF
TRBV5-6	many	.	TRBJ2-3	TGTGCCAGCAGCCTGTCCGATACGCAGTATTTT	CASSLSDTQYF
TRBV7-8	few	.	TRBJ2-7	TGTGCCAGCAGCGCAACCGGGAAGGTCTACGAGCAGTACTTC	CASSATGKVYEQYF
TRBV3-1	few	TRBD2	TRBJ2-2	TGTGCCAGCAGCCAAGATGGGGCGGGGGGGTTGAACACCGGGGAGCTGTTTTTT	CASSQDGAGGLNTGELFF
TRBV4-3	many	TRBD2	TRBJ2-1	TGCGCCAGCAGCCAAGGGATTAGCGGGAGCTACAATGAGCAGTTCTTC	CASSQGISGSYNEQFF
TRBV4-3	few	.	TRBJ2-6	TGCGCCAGCAGCCCAGTTCTTTCCACCTTTTACTCTGGGGCCAACGTCCTGACTTTC	CASSPVLSTFYSGANVLTF
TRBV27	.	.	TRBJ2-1	TGTGCCAGCAGTATATATCCTGCCTACAACAATGAGCAGTTCTTC	CASSIYPAYNNEQFF
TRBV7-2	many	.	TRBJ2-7	TGTGCCAGCAGCTTCGGAGGGGGGGACTACGAGCAGTACTTC	CASSFGGGDYEQYF
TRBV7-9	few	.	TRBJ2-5	TGTGCCAGCAGCTTATCTGTGGATGAGACCCAGTACTTC	CASSLSVDETQYF
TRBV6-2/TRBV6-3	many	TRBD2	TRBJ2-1	TGTGCCAGCAGTCCTATAGCGGGAGATTGGTCTTACAATGAGCAGTTCTTC	CASSPIAGDWSYNEQFF
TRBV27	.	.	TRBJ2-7	TGTGCCAGCAGTTTACTGGCAGCCTACGAGCAGTACTTC	CASSLLAAYEQYF
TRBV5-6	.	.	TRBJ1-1	TGTGCCAGCAGTACCCTGAACACTGAAGCTTTCTTT	CASSTLNTEAFF
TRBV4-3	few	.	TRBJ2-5	TGCGCCAGCAGCCCGGGAGAGGGGCACCAAGAGACCCAGTACTTC	CASSPGEGHQETQYF
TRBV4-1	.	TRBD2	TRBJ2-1	TGCGCCAGCAGCCCAAGTTTACAGGGCCTTAGCGGGAGGGCCGTAAATGAGCAGTTCTTC	CASSPSLQGLSGRAVNEQFF
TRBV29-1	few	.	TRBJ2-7	TGCAGCGTTGAAGATTTGGGATCCTACGAGCAGTACTTC	CSVEDLGSYEQYF
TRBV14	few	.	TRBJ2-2	TGTGCCAGCAGCCAGGGGGGGGGCCCCGAGCTGTTTTTT	CASSQGGGPELFF
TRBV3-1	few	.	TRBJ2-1	TGTGCCAGCAGCCAATGGGGAGATAAGGGCTCCTACAATGAGCAGTTCTTC	CASSQWGDKGSYNEQFF
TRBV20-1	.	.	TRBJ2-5	TGCAGTGCTGGGTCACCGGTACACTTC	CSAGSPVHF
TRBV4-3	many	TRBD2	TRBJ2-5	TGCGCCAGCAGCCAGCTAGCGGGAGGGGTTCAAGAGACCCAGTACTTC	CASSQLAGGVQETQYF
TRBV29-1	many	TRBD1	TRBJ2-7	TGCAGCGTTGTAACAGGGGCGGCCTACGAGCAGTACTTC	CSVVTGAAYEQYF
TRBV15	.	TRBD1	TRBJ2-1	TGTGCCACCAGCATAGACAGGGGGCCTTACAATGAGCAGTTCTTC	CATSIDRGPYNEQFF
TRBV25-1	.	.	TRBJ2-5	TGTGCCAGCAAGGGGATTCAAGAGACCCAGTACTTC	CASKGIQETQYF
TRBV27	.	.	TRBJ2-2	TGTGCCAGCGGGACGGGAGACCCCAACACCGGGGAGCTGTTTTTT	CASGTGDPNTGELFF
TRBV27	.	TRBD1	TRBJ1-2	TGTGCCAGCAGTTTATTACCAGACAGGGGCTCTGGCTACACCTTC	CASSLLPDRGSGYTF
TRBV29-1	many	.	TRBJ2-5	TGCAGCGTTGTGAGCATTTCTGGCGGACAAAAAGAGACCCAGTACTTC	CSVVSISGGQKETQYF
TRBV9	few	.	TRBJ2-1	TGTGCCAGCAGCTCGTACTGGGCCCAGGGGGAGCAGTTCTTC	CASSSYWAQGEQFF